The 22 T cell receptor beta chains below all came from one sample that was sequenced in a study of tumor-infiltrating lymphocytes in primary liver carcinoma. Unsorted whole blood yielded the blood RNA, and germline DNA was also extracted. A primer matching the constant region was used to make TCR beta cDNA from approximately 0.55 ug of total RNA. Libraries of TCR beta came from three nested multiplex PCR rounds with slightly modified ARM-PCR. In the first two PCR rounds, TRBV1-TRBV30 forward primers were paired with a C-beta reverse primer, and each round lasted about 9 cycles. TCRdb recomputed calls from the multiplex PCR reads with MiXCR, one row per CDR3 protein. The data show 310,000 or so distinct CDR3 sequences, 50% to 75% seen once. Sequenced: peripheral blood. These TCRs come from a woman aged 25 to 45 with primary liver carcinoma and hepatitis B virus infection.

In this sample, this clonotype turned up once. A much larger clone lies one base from this, so it may be a read error. The V gene is TRBV11-2, the J gene TRBJ2-1, with D possibly matching TRBD2 (6 bases). Germline V gene lookup returns CDR1 SGHAT and CDR2 FQNNGV. The CDR3 contains 15 residues. The CDR3 DNA follows: TGCGCCAGCAGCCAAGACCGGGGCGGGGTATTTGAGCAGTTCTTC. This encodes CASSQDRGGVFEQFF.

About this clonotype: A much bigger clone sits one base away, suggesting this may be a read error. V gene TRBV6-2 or TRBV6-3 combines with J gene TRBJ2-7; unclear D gene. The CDR3 is 12 residues long. Trimming shortened V by 7 bases and J by 5 bases, and 12 bases separated the two germline ends. Germline loops: CDR1 MNHEY, CDR2 SVGEGT. CDR3 bases: TGTGCCAGCAAGAACCAGGTGCACGAGCAGTACTTC. Translated: CASKNQVHEQYF.

The V and J genes are TRBV11-2 and TRBJ2-7, with a possible D match to TRBD2 (6 bases). Between the trimmed V and J ends, which lost 5 bases and 2 bases, there was a span of 13 bases. CDR3 length: 14 amino acids. Germline values: CDR1 SGHAT, CDR2 FQNNGV. The CDR3 is CASSQTSGPYEQYF. The DNA for the CDR3 is TGTGCCAGCAGCCAGACTAGTGGGCCCTACGAGCAGTACTTC.

In this sample, this clonotype turned up a few times. J is TRBJ2-3 and V is TRBV5-6; TRBD2 is a possible D gene (7 bases). V shed 1 base and J shed 0 bases, with 9 bases lying between them. CDR1 is SGHDT and CDR2 is YYEEEE in the germline V gene. The length of the CDR3 is 15 residues. CDR3 amino acids: CASSLRGGSTDTQYF. CDR3 sequence (DNA): TGTGCCAGCAGCTTGAGGGGGGGGAGCACAGATACGCAGTATTTT.

The chain uses TRBV6-6 and TRBJ1-4; D gene uncertain. The length of the CDR3 is 12 residues. Trimming shortened V by 8 bases and J by 4 bases, and 8 bases separated the two germline ends. Germline lookup yields CDR1 MNHNY and CDR2 SVGAGI (reference sequence). The DNA for the CDR3 is TGTGCCAGCTTACCGGTTAATGAAAAACTGTTTTTT. It yields the protein CASLPVNEKLFF.

In the case of this clonotype: A much larger clone sits a single nucleotide away, making a read error possible. CDR3 sequence: CASRVGEGSTNTQYF. For the CDR3, the DNA is TGCGCCAGCAGGGTGGGGGAGGGAAGCACAAATACGCAGTATTTT. This rearrangement joins TRBV4-1 to TRBJ2-3; 7 bases match TRBD2. This CDR3 comprises 15 residues. CDR1 and CDR2 from the germline V gene are MGHRA and YSYEKL.

Concerning this clonotype: This clone may be a read error of a much larger clone one base away. This CDR3 is missing its conserved last phenylalanine or tryptophan, likely due to a read error. The rearrangement joins TRBV7-8 to TRBJ2-5, with D tentatively TRBD2 (5 bases). The CDR3 extends over 13 amino acids. V lost 4 bases to trimming and J lost 5 bases, with 11 bases between them. The V gene's germline CDR1 is SGHVS and CDR2 FQNEAQ. CDR3 residues: CASSSLGLETQYL. Here the CDR3 DNA reads TGTGCCAGCAGCTCCTTAGGACTCGAGACCCAGTACCTC.

The sample holds a few counts of this clonotype. The chain links TRBV7-9 to TRBJ2-3; D is undetermined. There are 15 residues in the CDR3. The V gene's germline CDR1 is SEHNR and CDR2 FQNEAQ (reference sequence). The V end was cut by 0 bases, the J end by 4 bases, with 11 bases between. The CDR3 region has the DNA TGTGCCAGCAGCTTAGCGATATGGGAAGCAGATACGCAGTATTTT. It is translated as CASSLAIWEADTQYF. Full variable domain (remainder filled in from reference TRBV7-9 and TRBJ2-3): DTGVSQNPRHKITKRGQNVTFRCDPISEHNRLYWYRQTLGQGPEFLTYFQNEAQLEKSRLLSDRFSAERPKGSFSTLEIQRTEQGDSAMYLCASSLAIWEADTQYFGPGTRLTVL.

The J gene is TRBJ1-5, the V gene TRBV28, with 9 nucleotides matching TRBD1. V was clipped by 1 base and J by 4 bases; unmatched bases: 8. The length of the CDR3 is 17 residues. CDR1 MDHEN and CDR2 SYDVKM come from the germline V gene. CDR3 bases: TGTGCCAGCAGTTTATCCGGGACAGGGTTTCGGAATCAGCCCCAGCATTTT. It yields the protein CASSLSGTGFRNQPQHF.

This clonotype appeared once. One end of the junction fails to match germline, which may point to a read error. The chain has TRBV5-1 and TRBJ2-1, with 12 bases that match TRBD2. The CDR3 is 15 residues long. Germline CDR1 reads SGHRS; CDR2 reads YFSETQ. The CDR3 DNA sequence: TGCGCCAGCAGTGGGGCTAGCGGGAGGGGCAATGAGCATTTCTTC. It encodes CASSGASGRGNEHFF.

Turning to this clonotype: This sequence may be a read error, since a much larger clone differs from it by one base. Because the CDR3 is missing its conserved closing phenylalanine or tryptophan, this is likely a read error. The V and J genes are TRBV6-5 and TRBJ2-2, with D maybe TRBD1 (6 bases). The germline V gene has CDR1 MNHEY and CDR2 SVGAGI. Trimming removed 4 bases from V and 4 bases from J, with 10 bases in between. The length of the CDR3 is 14 residues. The CDR3 sequence is CASSFMTGTGELFL. The CDR3 nucleotides are TGTGCCAGCAGTTTCATGACAGGCACCGGGGAGCTGTTTCTT.

This clonotype has more than one count but fewer than ten. The chain uses TRBV4-3 and TRBJ2-1, with D tentatively TRBD2 (5 bases). Germline V gene sequence: CDR1 LGHNA, CDR2 YSLEER. The CDR3 extends over 17 amino acids. V lost 4 bases to trimming and J lost 5 bases, with 21 bases between them. Here the CDR3 reads CASSPGWVATEDNEQFF. CDR3 in DNA: TGCGCCAGCAGCCCGGGGTGGGTGGCAACCGAGGACAATGAGCAGTTCTTC.

Regarding this clonotype: The junction and the germline gene differ at one end; a read error may be behind it. The gene calls are TRBV30 and TRBJ1-5, with 8 bases fitting TRBD1. This CDR3 has 14 residues. Germline-derived CDR1 and CDR2 are GTSNPN and SVGIG (reference sequence). CDR3 coding DNA: TGTGCCTGGAACGGACAGGGCGCAAATCAGCCCCTGCATTTT. Encoded protein: CAWNGQGANQPLHF.

A note on this clonotype: A junction boundary mismatches the germline segment, possibly from a read error. The chain employs TRBV5-6 and TRBJ2-4; 7 nucleotides line up with TRBD2. Germline-derived CDR1 and CDR2 are SGHDT and YYEEEE. The CDR3 runs to 17 residues. CDR3: CARSYSPGGSGKNIQYF. In DNA, the CDR3 is TGTGCCAGAAGCTACTCTCCGGGGGGATCGGGCAAAAACATTCAGTACTTC.

Comments on this clonotype: Possible read error: a much larger clone is one base away. The V and J genes are TRBV4-2 and TRBJ2-5, with D perhaps TRBD2 (5 bases). The V gene lost 0 bases and the J gene lost 2 bases, with 10 bases spanning the gap. Per the germline V gene, CDR1 is LGHNA and CDR2 is YNFKEQ. The CDR3 runs 15 residues. The CDR3 spells CASSQDHPGQETQYF. CDR3 in DNA: TGTGCCAGCAGCCAAGATCACCCGGGGCAAGAGACCCAGTACTTC.

This clonotype was observed many times. This chain connects TRBV12-3 or TRBV12-4 to TRBJ2-1; D not certain. The CDR3 runs to 13 residues. Trimming left V 2 bases short and J 7 bases short, with 9 bases between. The CDR3 sequence: CASSLLVVNEQFF. CDR3 bases: TGTGCCAGCAGTTTATTGGTGGTTAATGAGCAGTTCTTC.

The chain is built from TRBV11-2 and TRBJ1-2; D gene unclear. The CDR3 has 13 amino acids. Deletions cut 4 bases from V and 7 bases from J, with 13 bases between. The germline V gene encodes CDR1 SGHAT and CDR2 FQNNGV. In nucleotides, the CDR3 is TGTGCCAGCAGCTCTCATGGAGATATTGGCTACACCTTC. Translation gives CASSSHGDIGYTF.

This clonotype was recorded a few times. The CDR3: CASSLGPGGFPDTQYF. CDR3 bases: TGTGCCAGCAGCTTAGGACCGGGAGGGTTCCCAGATACGCAGTATTTT. The chain is built from TRBV13 and TRBJ2-3; 8 bases are a match to TRBD2. This CDR3 is built from 16 residues. V was clipped by 0 bases and J by 4 bases; unmatched bases: 6. Germline V CDR1 and CDR2: PRHDT, FYEKMQ (reference sequence).

This clonotype was seen repeatedly, ten times or more. J is TRBJ2-3 and V is TRBV10-1, with 9 bases matching TRBD1. In germline, CDR1 is WNHNN, CDR2 SYGVQD (reference sequence). The CDR3 is 14 amino acids. V lost 6 bases, J lost 4 bases, and 5 bases stayed unmatched. Written as DNA, the CDR3 is TGCGCCAGCAGCCGACAGGGGGGATCAGATACGCAGTATTTT. Protein: CASSRQGGSDTQYF.

As to this clonotype: Sequence at one end of the junction differs from germline and may be a read error. This rearrangement joins TRBV5-4 to TRBJ1-1; D is ambiguous. Germline lookup yields CDR1 SGHNT and CDR2 YYREEE (reference sequence). This CDR3 contains 14 residues. In DNA form, the CDR3 reads TGTACCAGCAGCTCCGGCACCCTTTGCACTGAAGCTTTCTTT. This sequence encodes CTSSSGTLCTEAFF.

This clonotype came up a few times. The V call is TRBV4-2, the J call TRBJ2-7; possibly TRBD2 for D (6 bases). The CDR3 runs to 15 residues. V dropped 0 bases and J dropped 4 bases, with 13 bases sitting between them. Germline CDR1 LGHNA, CDR2 YNFKEQ. In nucleotides, the CDR3 is TGTGCCAGCAGCCAAGATCAGGGAGGTTATTACGAGCAGTACTTC. Residues: CASSQDQGGYYEQYF.

As for this clonotype: A junction end diverges from the germline sequence, so it may reflect a read error. The gene calls are TRBV12-3 or TRBV12-4 and TRBJ1-4, with TRBD1 as a possible D gene (5 bases). The CDR3 is made up of 16 amino acids. This CDR3 is CAISSSGSKSDEKLFF. The CDR3 DNA reads as TGTGCCATCAGTTCCTCAGGGAGTAAGTCGGATGAAAAACTGTTTTTT.